Reported below is one T cell receptor (beta chain). The investigators split CD4+ cells into a CD45RA+ naive subset and a CD45RA-negative memory subset. Genomic DNA of every subset was divided equally among multiple immunoSEQ plates. TCRdb's copy holds only in-frame clones and misses some; the assay was immunoSEQ multiplex PCR. The sample has hundreds of thousands of clones; roughly 70% are singletons. The data belong to a study of shared clonotypes between healthy human individuals. The source of this sequence is a woman aged 25 to 39 in good health. Sequencing used memory CD4+ T cells sorted from blood. Subset described: CD45RA-negative fraction.

The CDR3 DNA follows: TGCGCCAGCAGCTTGGACCCCGGAGTAGCGGGCGCGGCCGGGGAGCTGTTTTTT. It yields the protein CASSLDPGVAGAAGELFF. V gene TRBV5-1 combines with J gene TRBJ2-2; 7 nucleotides line up with TRBD2. Germline V CDR1 and CDR2: SGHRS, YFSETQ. J was trimmed by 6 bases and V by 0 bases; bases with no gene match: 14. This CDR3 is built from 18 residues. Full variable domain (missing parts from reference TRBV5-1 and TRBJ2-2): KAGVTQTPRYLIKTRGQQVTLSCSPISGHRSVSWYQQTPGQGLQFLFEYFSETQRNKGNFPGRFSGRQFSNSRSEMNVSTLELGDSALYLCASSLDPGVAGAAGELFFGEGSRLTVL.